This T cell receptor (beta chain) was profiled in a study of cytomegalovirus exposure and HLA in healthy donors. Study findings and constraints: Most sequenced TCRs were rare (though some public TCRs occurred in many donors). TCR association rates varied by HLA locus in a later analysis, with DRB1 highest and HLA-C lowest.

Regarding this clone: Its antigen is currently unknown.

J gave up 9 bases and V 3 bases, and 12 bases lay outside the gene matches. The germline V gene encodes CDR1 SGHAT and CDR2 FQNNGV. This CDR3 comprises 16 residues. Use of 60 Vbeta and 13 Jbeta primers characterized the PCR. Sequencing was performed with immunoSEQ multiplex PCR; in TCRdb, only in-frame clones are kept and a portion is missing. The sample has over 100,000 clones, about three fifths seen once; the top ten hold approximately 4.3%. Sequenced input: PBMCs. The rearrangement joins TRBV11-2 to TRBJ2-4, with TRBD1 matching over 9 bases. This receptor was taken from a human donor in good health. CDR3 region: CASSFTKPGQGSIQYF. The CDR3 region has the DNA TGTGCCAGCAGCTTTACGAAACCGGGACAGGGTTCCATTCAGTACTTC.